The text below deals with one T cell receptor beta chain. This sample is part of a study of CD8 T cells in Susac syndrome. Background on the study: At the time their blood was drawn, patients with Susac syndrome were either therapy-naive, on corticosteroids (with some of them also receiving intravenous immunoglobulin), or on intravenous immunoglobulin alone.

RNA, at about 0.45 to 1 ug, was reverse transcribed with random hexamers. TCRdb itself ran the immunoSEQ multiplex PCR reads through MiXCR, one entry per CDR3 protein. The sample has approximately 260,000 distinct CDR3 sequences, about 96% seen once. V dropped 5 bases and J dropped 4; count of bases not matched to a gene: 4. Germline values: CDR1 MNHEY, CDR2 SMNVEV (reference sequence). The CDR3 is made up of 13 amino acids. The CD8+ and CD4+ T cells were isolated magnetically using a negative isolation approach, whereas the TEMRA cells were enriched by FACS. Source material: CD4+ T cells from PBMCs. This receptor was identified in a human donor with Susac syndrome. The chain combines TRBV27 with TRBJ1-2; TRBD1 matches 7 bases. In nucleotides, the CDR3 is TGTGCCAGCAGTCGACAGGGATCCTATGGCTACACCTTC. As protein: CASSRQGSYGYTF.